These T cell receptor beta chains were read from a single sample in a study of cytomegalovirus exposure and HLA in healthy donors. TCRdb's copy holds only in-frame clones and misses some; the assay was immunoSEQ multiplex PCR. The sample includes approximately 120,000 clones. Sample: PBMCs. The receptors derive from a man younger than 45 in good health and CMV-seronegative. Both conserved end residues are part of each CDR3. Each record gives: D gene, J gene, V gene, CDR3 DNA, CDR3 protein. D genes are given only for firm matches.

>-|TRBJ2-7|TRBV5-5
TGTGCCAGCAGCATCCGGGACACTTCCTACGAGCAGTACTTC
CASSIRDTSYEQYF
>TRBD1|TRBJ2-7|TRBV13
TGTGCCAGCAGCCCTAGAGGACAGGGGAACGAGCAGTACTTC
CASSPRGQGNEQYF
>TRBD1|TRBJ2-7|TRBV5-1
TGCGCCAGCAGCCCCCCGGGACAGCCCTACGAGCAGTACTTC
CASSPPGQPYEQYF
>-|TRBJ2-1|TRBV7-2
TGTGCCAGCAGCTTAGGGGGAGATCAGGTCTATGAGCAGTTCTTC
CASSLGGDQVYEQFF
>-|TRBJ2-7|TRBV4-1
TGCGCCAGCAGCCAAGAGGGGCTAGGGCTCTACGAGCAGTACTTC
CASSQEGLGLYEQYF
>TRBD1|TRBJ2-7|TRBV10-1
TGCGCCAGCAGTGAGTCTACAGGGGTCTACGAGCAGTACTTC
CASSESTGVYEQYF
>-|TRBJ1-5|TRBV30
TGTGCCTGGAGTGAATTCGGCAGGGCTCAGCCCCAGCATTTT
CAWSEFGRAQPQHF
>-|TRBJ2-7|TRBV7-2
TGTGCCAGCAGTAGGACAGAAGAACACGAGCAGTACTTC
CASSRTEEHEQYF
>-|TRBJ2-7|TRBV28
TGTGCCAGCAGTTTAGGGAGCCCCTACGAGCAGTACTTC
CASSLGSPYEQYF
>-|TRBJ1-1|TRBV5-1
TGCGCCAGCAGCTTGGGTACGGGGGAAGTCACTGAAGCTTTCTTT
CASSLGTGEVTEAFF
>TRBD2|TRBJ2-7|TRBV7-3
TGTGCCAGCAGCCCCGGACAGAACTACCCTAGCGGGAGGAACTACGAGCAGTACTTC
CASSPGQNYPSGRNYEQYF
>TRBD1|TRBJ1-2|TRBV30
TGTGCCTGGAAAAGATGGGGGGGGACAGGGAGCGATGGCTACACCTTC
CAWKRWGGTGSDGYTF
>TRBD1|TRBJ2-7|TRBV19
TGTGCCAGTAGTATCCCACAGGGGTCGGTCGCCTACGAGCAGTACTTC
CASSIPQGSVAYEQYF
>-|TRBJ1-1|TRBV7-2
TGTGCCAGCAGCTTAGATCGTCAGAGGGCTTTCTTT
CASSLDRQRAFF
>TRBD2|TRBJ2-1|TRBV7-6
TGTGCCAGCAGCTCCCGGGACTATTACAATGAGCAGTTCTTC
CASSSRDYYNEQFF
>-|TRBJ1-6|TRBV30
TGTGCCTGGGGACCTGCGGACAGAAATAATTCACCCCTCCACTTT
CAWGPADRNNSPLHF
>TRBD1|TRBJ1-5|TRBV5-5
TGTGCCAGCAGTTTAACTCCCGGGACAGGGGGCTATCAGCCCCAGCATTTT
CASSLTPGTGGYQPQHF
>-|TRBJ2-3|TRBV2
TGTGCCAGCAGTGGGATCAGGCTCGATACGCAGTATTTT
CASSGIRLDTQYF
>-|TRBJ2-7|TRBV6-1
TGTGCCAGCAGTGGACACAGGCTACCACGGGAGCAGTACTTC
CASSGHRLPREQYF
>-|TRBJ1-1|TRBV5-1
TGCGCCAGCAGCCCGGCCGGGCAGGGGAGAACTGAAGCTTTCTTT
CASSPAGQGRTEAFF
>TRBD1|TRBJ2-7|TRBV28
TGTGCCAGCAGTTTAAGCACAGGGGCCTACGAGCAGTACTTC
CASSLSTGAYEQYF
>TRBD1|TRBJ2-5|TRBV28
TGTGCCACATCAGAGACAGGGGCCCAGTACTTC
CATSETGAQYF
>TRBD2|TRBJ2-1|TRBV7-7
TGTGCTAGCAGCCCGGGGGGACTAGCGTGGGATGAGCAGTTCTTC
CASSPGGLAWDEQFF
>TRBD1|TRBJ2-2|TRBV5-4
TGTGCCAGCAGCACACCACGGGACAGCCGGGACACCGGGGAGCTGTTTTTT
CASSTPRDSRDTGELFF
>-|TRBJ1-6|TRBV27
TGTGCCAGCAGAGCCTCCTATAATTCACCCCTCCACTTT
CASRASYNSPLHF
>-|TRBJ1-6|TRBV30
TGTGCCTGGAGAATACAGGGTCATAATTCACCCCTCCACTTT
CAWRIQGHNSPLHF
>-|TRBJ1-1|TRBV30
TGTGCCTGGAATCCGGGACAGAACACTGAAGCTTTCTTT
CAWNPGQNTEAFF
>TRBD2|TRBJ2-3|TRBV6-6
TGTGCCAGCGAGCGACTAGCGGGGGTTAGCACAGATACGCAGTATTTT
CASERLAGVSTDTQYF
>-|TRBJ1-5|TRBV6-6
TGTGCCAGCGGGACTGTCAGTAATCAGCCCCAGCATTTT
CASGTVSNQPQHF
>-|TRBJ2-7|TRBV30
TGTGCCTGGAGTGTACTTGGTGTAGGAGTGAAGTCCTACGAGCAGTACTTC
CAWSVLGVGVKSYEQYF
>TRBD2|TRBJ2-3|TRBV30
TGTGCCTGGAAAGGGGACCTAGCGGGCGTGGTAGATACGCAGTATTTT
CAWKGDLAGVVDTQYF
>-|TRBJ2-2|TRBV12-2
TGTGCAAGTCGCTTACACAGGGCGAACACCGGGGAGCTGTTTTTT
CASRLHRANTGELFF
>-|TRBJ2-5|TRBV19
TGTGCCAGTAGTATGAACAGACAAGAGACCCAGTACTTC
CASSMNRQETQYF
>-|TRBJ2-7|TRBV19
TGTGCCAGTAGAAACGGACAGCCAGGTGTGGGCGAGCAGTACTTC
CASRNGQPGVGEQYF
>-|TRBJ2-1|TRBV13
TGTGCCAGCAGCTTAGCAATGAATGAGCAGTTCTTC
CASSLAMNEQFF
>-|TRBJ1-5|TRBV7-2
TGTGCCAGCAGCTTAGCGGCAGGGGACGGGGGGCAGCCCCAGCATTTT
CASSLAAGDGGQPQHF
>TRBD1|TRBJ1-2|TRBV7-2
TGTGCCAGCAGCCAGGGACAGGGGTACGTGGGTCATGGCTACACCTTC
CASSQGQGYVGHGYTF
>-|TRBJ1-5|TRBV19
TGTGCCAGTAGTACGCCTCACGACTACCTTAATCAGCCCCAGCATTTT
CASSTPHDYLNQPQHF
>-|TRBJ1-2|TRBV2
TGTGCCACTACTCGTGTGTATGGCTACACCTTC
CATTRVYGYTF
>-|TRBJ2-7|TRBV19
TGTGCCAGTAGGGGCAGGGGTAACGAGCAGTACTTC
CASRGRGNEQYF
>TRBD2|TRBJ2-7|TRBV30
TGTGCCTGGAGTGTACAGGAAGCGGGGCCGGAGTACTTC
CAWSVQEAGPEYF
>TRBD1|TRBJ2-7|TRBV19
TGTGCCAGTAGTAAGACAGGGCTGGGCTACGAGCAGTACTTC
CASSKTGLGYEQYF
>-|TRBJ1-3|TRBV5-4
TGTGCCAGCAGCCCGGACACTCTCTCTGGAAACACCATATATTTT
CASSPDTLSGNTIYF
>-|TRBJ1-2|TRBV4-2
TGTGCCAGCAACCCATTAGGGGTCGGAGATGGCTACACCTTC
CASNPLGVGDGYTF
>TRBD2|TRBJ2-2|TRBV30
TGTGCCTGGAGCTCGGGACTAGCCGGGGAGCTGTTTTTT
CAWSSGLAGELFF
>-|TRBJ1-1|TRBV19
TGTGCCAGTAGTATACCGGGGTTAGCGTCGGCTTTCTTT
CASSIPGLASAFF
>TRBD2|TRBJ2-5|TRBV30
TGTGCCTGGAGTACCGGGACTATGGGGGGAGAGACCCAGTACTTC
CAWSTGTMGGETQYF
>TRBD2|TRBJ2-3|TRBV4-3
TGCGCCAGCAGCCAATTCGGGAGGGCCCAAGATACGCAGTATTTT
CASSQFGRAQDTQYF
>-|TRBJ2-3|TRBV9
TGTGCCAGCAGCGTAGCAACTACCACAGATACGCAGTATTTT
CASSVATTTDTQYF
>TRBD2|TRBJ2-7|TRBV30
TGTGCCTGCGGCCTTTACGAGCGGGAAAAGCAGTACTTC
CACGLYEREKQYF
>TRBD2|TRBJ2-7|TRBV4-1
TGCGCCAGCAGCCTCACTAGCGGGAGTTCCGCCGAGCAGTACTTC
CASSLTSGSSAEQYF
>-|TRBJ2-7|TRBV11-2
TGTGCCAGCAGACCCATCAGGGTCCTCGAGCAGTACTTC
CASRPIRVLEQYF
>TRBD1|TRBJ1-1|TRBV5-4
TGTGCCAGCAGCCCCGAACAGGGGAGCACTGAAGCTTTCTTT
CASSPEQGSTEAFF